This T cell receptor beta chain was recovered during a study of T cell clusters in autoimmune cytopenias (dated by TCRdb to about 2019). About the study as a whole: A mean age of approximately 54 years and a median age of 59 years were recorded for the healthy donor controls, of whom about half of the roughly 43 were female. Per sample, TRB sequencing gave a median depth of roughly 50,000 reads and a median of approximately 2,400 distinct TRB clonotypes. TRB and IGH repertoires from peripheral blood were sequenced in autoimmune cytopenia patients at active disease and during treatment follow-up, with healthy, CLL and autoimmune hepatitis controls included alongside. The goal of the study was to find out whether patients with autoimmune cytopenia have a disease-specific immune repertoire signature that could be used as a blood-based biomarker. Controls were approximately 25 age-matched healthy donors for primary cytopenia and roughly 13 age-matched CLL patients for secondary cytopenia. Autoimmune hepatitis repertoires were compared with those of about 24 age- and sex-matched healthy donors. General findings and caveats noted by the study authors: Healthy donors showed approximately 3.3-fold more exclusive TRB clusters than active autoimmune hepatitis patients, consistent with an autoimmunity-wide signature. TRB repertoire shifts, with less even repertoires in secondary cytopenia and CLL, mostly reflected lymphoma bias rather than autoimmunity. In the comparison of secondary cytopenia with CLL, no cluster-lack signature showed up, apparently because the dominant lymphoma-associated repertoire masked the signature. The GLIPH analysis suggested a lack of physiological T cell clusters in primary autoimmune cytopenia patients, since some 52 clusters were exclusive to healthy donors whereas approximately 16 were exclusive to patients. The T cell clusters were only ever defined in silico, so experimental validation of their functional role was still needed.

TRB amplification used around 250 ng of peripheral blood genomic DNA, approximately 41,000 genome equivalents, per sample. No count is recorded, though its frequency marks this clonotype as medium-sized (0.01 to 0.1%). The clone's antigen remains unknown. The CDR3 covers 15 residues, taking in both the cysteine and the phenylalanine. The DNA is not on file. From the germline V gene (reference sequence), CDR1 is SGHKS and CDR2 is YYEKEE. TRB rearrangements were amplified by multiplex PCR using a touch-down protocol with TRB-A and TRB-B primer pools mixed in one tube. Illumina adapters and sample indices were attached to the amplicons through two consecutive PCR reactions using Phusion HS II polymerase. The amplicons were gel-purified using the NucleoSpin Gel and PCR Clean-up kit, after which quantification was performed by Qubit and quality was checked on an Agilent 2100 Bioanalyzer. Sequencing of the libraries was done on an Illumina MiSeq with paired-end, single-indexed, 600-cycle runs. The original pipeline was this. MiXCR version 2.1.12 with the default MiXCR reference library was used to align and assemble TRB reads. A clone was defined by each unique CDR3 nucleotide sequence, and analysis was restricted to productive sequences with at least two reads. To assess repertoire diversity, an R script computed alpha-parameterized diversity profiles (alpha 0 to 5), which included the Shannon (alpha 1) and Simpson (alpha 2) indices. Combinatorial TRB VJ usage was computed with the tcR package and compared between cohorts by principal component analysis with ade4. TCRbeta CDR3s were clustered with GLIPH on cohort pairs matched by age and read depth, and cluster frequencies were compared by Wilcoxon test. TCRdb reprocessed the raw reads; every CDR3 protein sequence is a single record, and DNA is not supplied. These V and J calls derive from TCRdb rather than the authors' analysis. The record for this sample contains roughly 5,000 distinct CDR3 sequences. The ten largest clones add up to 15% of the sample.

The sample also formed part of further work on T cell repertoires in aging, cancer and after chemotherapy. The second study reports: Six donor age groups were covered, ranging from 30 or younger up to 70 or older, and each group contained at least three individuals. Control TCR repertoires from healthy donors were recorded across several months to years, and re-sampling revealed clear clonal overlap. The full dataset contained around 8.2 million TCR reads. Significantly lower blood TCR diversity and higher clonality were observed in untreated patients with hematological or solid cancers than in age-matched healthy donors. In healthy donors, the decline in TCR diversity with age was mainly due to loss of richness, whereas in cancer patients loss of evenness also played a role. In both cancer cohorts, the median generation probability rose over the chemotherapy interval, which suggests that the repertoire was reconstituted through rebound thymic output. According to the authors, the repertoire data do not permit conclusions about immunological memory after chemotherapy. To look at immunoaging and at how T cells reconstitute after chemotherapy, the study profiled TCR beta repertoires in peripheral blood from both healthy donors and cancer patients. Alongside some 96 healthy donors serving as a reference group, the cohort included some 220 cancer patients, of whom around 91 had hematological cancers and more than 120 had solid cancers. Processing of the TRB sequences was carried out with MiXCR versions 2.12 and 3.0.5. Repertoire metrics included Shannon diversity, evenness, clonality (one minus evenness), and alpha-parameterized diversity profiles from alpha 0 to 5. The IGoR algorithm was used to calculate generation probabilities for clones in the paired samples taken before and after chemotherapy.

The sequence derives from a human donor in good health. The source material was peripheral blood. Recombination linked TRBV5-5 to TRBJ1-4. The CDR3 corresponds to CASSSFARTNEKLFF.